A single T cell receptor beta chain is shown here with its context. The antigen is unknown. The germline V and J ends were trimmed by 5 bases and 1 base, with 5 bases remaining between them. The CDR3 is 11 residues long. Germline CDR1 is SQVTM and CDR2 is ANQGSEA. The record originates from a study of Ad26.COV2.S vaccination and SARS-CoV-2 variants. Study outcomes and limitations: Non-spike TCR breadth showed similarity between vaccine and placebo recipients.

Regarding treatment: some 20 received Ad26.COV2.S at low or high dose, single or two shots; roughly five received placebo; per-sample allocation not given. Sampling happened 63 days after the first vaccine or placebo injection. Profiled with immunoSEQ multiplex PCR; TCRdb holds only in-frame clones, not every one. Among 300,000 to 400,000 clones listed, about 87% were seen once. The source was peripheral blood, collected in a trial of Ad26.COV2.S vaccine versus placebo. This TCR derives from a person between 18 and 60 years old who received the Ad26.COV2.S COVID-19 vaccine or a placebo. This sequence joins TRBV29-1 and TRBJ1-1; D is uncertain. This chain's CDR3 is CSVLQNTEAFF. In nucleotides, the CDR3 is TGCAGCGTTTTACAGAACACTGAAGCTTTCTTT.